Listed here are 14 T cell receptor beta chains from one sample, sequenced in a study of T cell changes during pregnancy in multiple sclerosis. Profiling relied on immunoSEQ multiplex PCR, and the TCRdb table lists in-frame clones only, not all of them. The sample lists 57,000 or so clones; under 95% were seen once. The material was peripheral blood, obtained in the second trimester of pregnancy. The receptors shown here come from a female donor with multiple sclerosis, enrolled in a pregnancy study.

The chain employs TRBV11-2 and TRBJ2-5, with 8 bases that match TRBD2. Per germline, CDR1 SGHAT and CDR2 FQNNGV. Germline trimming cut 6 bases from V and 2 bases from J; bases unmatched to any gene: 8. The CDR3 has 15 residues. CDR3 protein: CASRVSGGLQETQYF. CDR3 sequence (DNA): TGTGCCAGCAGGGTGAGCGGGGGCCTACAAGAGACCCAGTACTTC.

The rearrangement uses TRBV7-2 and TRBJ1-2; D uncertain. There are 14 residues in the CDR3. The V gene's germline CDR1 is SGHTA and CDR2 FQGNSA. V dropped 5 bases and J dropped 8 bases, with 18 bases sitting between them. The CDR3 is CASSQQRVGGGYTF. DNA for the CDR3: TGTGCCAGCAGCCAACAGAGGGTTGGCGGGGGCTACACCTTC.

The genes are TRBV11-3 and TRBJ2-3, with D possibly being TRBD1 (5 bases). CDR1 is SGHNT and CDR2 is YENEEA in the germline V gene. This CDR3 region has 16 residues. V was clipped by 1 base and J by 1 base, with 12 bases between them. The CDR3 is CASSLGGRGGTDTQYF. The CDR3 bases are TGTGCCAGCAGCTTAGGGGGTAGGGGCGGCACAGATACGCAGTATTTT.

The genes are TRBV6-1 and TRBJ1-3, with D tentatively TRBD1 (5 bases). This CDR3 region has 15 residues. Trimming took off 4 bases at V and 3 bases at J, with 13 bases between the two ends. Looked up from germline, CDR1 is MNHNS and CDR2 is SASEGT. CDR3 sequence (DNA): TGTGCCAGCAGTGGGATCGAAGGGGTTGGAAACACCATATATTTT. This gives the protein CASSGIEGVGNTIYF.

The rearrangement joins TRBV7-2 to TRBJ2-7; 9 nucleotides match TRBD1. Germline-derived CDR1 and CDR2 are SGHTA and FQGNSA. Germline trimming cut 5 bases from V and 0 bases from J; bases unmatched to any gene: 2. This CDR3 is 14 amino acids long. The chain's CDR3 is CASSADRGSYEQYF. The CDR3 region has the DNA TGTGCCAGCAGCGCGGACAGGGGCTCCTACGAGCAGTACTTC.

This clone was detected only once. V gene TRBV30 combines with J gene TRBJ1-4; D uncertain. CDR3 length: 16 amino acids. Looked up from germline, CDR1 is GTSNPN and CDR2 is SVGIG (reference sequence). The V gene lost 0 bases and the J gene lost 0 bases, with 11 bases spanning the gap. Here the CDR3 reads CAWSVLRSATNEKLFF. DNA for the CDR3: TGTGCCTGGAGTGTATTGCGTTCGGCAACTAATGAAAAACTGTTTTTT.

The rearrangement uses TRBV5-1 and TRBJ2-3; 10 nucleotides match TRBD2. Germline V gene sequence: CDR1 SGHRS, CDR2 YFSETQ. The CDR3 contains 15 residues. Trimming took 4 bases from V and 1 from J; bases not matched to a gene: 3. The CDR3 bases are TGCGCCAGCAGCATGCTAGCGGGGGGCACAGATACGCAGTATTTT. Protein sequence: CASSMLAGGTDTQYF. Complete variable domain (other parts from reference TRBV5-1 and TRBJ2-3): KAGVTQTPRYLIKTRGQQVTLSCSPISGHRSVSWYQQTPGQGLQFLFEYFSETQRNKGNFPGRFSGRQFSNSRSEMNVSTLELGDSALYLCASSMLAGGTDTQYFGPGTRLTVL.

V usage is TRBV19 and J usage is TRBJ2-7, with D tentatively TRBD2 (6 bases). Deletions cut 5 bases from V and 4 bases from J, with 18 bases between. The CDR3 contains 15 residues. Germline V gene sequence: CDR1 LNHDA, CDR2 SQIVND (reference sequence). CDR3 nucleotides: TGTGCCAGTAGTCGCACGGGGGTCGAGGGTTACGAGCAGTACTTC. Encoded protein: CASSRTGVEGYEQYF.

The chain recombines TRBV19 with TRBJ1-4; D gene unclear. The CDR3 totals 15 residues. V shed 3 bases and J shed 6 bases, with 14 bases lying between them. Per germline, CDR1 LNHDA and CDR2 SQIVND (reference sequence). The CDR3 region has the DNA TGTGCCAGTAGTATCGGGTTTGGATTCGATGAAAAACTGTTTTTT. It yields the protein CASSIGFGFDEKLFF.

CDR3 region: CASSLSMGAADEKLFF. The CDR3 coding sequence is TGTGCCAGCAGTTTATCGATGGGGGCAGCGGATGAAAAACTGTTTTTT. The rearrangement joins TRBV27 to TRBJ1-4, with TRBD1 as a possible D gene (6 bases). V gave up 0 bases and J gave up 6 bases, with 14 bases separating them. The germline gives CDR1 MNHEY, CDR2 SMNVEV (reference sequence). This CDR3 spans 16 amino acids.

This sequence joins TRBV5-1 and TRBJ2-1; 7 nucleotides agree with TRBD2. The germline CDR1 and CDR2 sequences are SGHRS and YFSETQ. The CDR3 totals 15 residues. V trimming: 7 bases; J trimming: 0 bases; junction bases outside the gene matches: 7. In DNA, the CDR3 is TGCGCCAGCGCCACCGGGGGGAACTCCTACAATGAGCAGTTCTTC. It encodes CASATGGNSYNEQFF. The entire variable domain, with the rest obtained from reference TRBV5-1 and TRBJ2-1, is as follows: KAGVTQTPRYLIKTRGQQVTLSCSPISGHRSVSWYQQTPGQGLQFLFEYFSETQRNKGNFPGRFSGRQFSNSRSEMNVSTLELGDSALYLCASATGGNSYNEQFFGPGTRLTVL.

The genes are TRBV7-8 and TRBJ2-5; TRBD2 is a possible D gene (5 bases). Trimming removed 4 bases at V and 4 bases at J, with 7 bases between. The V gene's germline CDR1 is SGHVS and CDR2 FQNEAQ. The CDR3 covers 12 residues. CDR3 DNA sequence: TGTGCCAGCAGCTCCGGAGGAGAGACCCAGTACTTC. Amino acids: CASSSGGETQYF.

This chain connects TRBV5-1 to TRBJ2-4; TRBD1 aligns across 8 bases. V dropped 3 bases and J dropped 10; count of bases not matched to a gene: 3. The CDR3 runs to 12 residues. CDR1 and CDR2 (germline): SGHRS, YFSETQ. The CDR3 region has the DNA TGCGCCAGCAGCTCGGACAGGGATATTCAGTACTTC. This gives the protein CASSSDRDIQYF.

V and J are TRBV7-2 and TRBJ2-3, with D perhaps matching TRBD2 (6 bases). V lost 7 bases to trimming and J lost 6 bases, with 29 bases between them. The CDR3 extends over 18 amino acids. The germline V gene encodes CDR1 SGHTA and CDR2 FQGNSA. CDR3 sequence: CASIWGVPGPPWKDTQYF. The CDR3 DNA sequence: TGTGCCAGCATCTGGGGGGTTCCGGGCCCACCCTGGAAGGATACGCAGTATTTT. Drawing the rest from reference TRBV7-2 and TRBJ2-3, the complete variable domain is GAGVSQSPSNKVTEKGKDVELRCDPISGHTALYWYRQSLGQGLEFLIYFQGNSAPDKSGLPSDRFSAERTGGSVSTLTIQRTQQEDSAVYLCASIWGVPGPPWKDTQYFGPGTRLTVL.